These 12 T cell receptor beta chains came from one sample sequenced in a study of blood T cells in healthy people across ages. Together with a sample-barcoded 5' primer, a J-beta primer mix was included in a second PCR lasting roughly 6 to 12 cycles. TCRdb fed the 5' RACE reads into MiXCR, producing one record per CDR3 protein. The sample lists approximately 800,000 distinct CDR3 sequences, roughly three fifths occurring once. Sequencing was performed on blood. The receptors here all came from a man in his forties in good health.

This chain connects TRBV7-2 to TRBJ2-5, with 12 bases lining up with TRBD2. Germline trimming cut 5 bases from V and 4 bases from J; bases unmatched to any gene: 8. This CDR3 comprises 16 residues. Germline CDR1 is SGHTA and CDR2 is FQGNSA. The CDR3, as DNA: TGTGCCAGCAGCCCATCCCCACTAGCGGGAGGAGAGACCCAGTACTTC. This gives the protein CASSPSPLAGGETQYF.

The chain couples TRBV6-2 or TRBV6-3 to TRBJ2-3; TRBD1 matches at 7 bases. Germline-derived CDR1 and CDR2 are MNHEY and SVGEGT. The CDR3 totals 17 residues. V was pared by 5 bases and J by 4 bases, with 15 bases of the junction left unmatched. The CDR3 region has the DNA TGTGCCAGCAGTCCCGACCGACGACAGGGTAGGCCAGATACGCAGTATTTT. Amino acids: CASSPDRRQGRPDTQYF.

As concerns this clonotype: A much larger clone lies one base from this, so it may be a read error. V and J are TRBV20-1 and TRBJ1-4; TRBD1 agrees at 7 bases. The CDR3 sequence is 15 residues long. The trim removed 6 bases at V and 6 bases at J, leaving 13 bases unmatched. Germline V gives CDR1 DFQATT, CDR2 SNEGSKA (reference sequence). CDR3 sequence reads: CSAQPEGAGDEKLFF. The CDR3 nucleotides are TGCAGTGCCCAGCCCGAGGGGGCGGGTGATGAAAAACTGTTTTTT.

The rearrangement joins TRBV7-9 to TRBJ2-1; D unclear. Germline CDR1 and CDR2: SEHNR and FQNEAQ (reference sequence). Trimming removed 4 bases at V and 10 bases at J, with 20 bases between. The CDR3 length is 15 residues. Here the CDR3 DNA reads TGTGCCAGCAGCTATCCGGAGATAGGAATCATCGAGCAGTTCTTC. Protein sequence: CASSYPEIGIIEQFF.

The CDR3 loop reads CASSLMAGFSGELFF. The CDR3, as DNA: TGTGCCAGCAGCTTAATGGCAGGGTTTTCCGGGGAGCTGTTTTTT. The chain couples TRBV7-6 to TRBJ2-2; the D gene is possibly TRBD1 (5 bases). The CDR3 has 15 amino acids. Trimming removed 2 bases at V and 6 bases at J, with 13 bases between. CDR1 is SGHVS and CDR2 is FNYEAQ in the germline V gene.

The chain uses TRBV10-3 and TRBJ2-7, with 7 bases identical to TRBD2. Per the germline V gene, CDR1 is ENHRY and CDR2 is SYGVKD. This CDR3 contains 15 residues. With V trimmed by 6 bases and J by 1 base, 9 bases remained unmatched. CDR3: CAIRGVERESYEQYF. The CDR3 DNA reads as TGTGCCATCAGGGGGGTGGAGCGGGAATCCTACGAGCAGTACTTC.

The chain is built from TRBV20-1 and TRBJ2-1, with 7 bases fitting TRBD1. V lost 8 bases and J lost 6; bases outside the gene matches: 10. The CDR3 covers 13 residues. Germline CDR1 is DFQATT and CDR2 is SNEGSKA (reference sequence). The CDR3: CSINPGQSNEQFF. In DNA, the CDR3 is TGCAGTATTAACCCGGGACAGAGCAATGAGCAGTTCTTC.

This chain links TRBV7-9 with TRBJ1-2; 7 bases agree with TRBD1. Trimming cost V 4 bases and J 8 bases; bases outside gene matches: 7. CDR1 is SEHNR and CDR2 is FQNEAQ in the germline V gene (reference sequence). The CDR3 sequence is 13 residues long. This CDR3 is CASSSEDRSGYTF. For the CDR3, the DNA is TGTGCCAGCAGCTCCGAGGACAGGTCCGGCTACACCTTC.

The genes are TRBV25-1 and TRBJ2-1; TRBD2 matches at 14 bases. CDR1 MGHDK and CDR2 SYGVNS come from the germline V gene. The CDR3 runs 19 residues. V lost 4 bases and J lost 3; bases outside the gene matches: 11. The CDR3 DNA sequence: TGTGCCAGCAGTGGGCCGGGACTAGCGGGAGAGTTGCGCTACAATGAGCAGTTCTTC. Protein sequence: CASSGPGLAGELRYNEQFF. Drawing the rest from reference TRBV25-1 and TRBJ2-1, the complete variable domain is EADIYQTPRYLVIGTGKKITLECSQTMGHDKMYWYQQDPGMELHLIHYSYGVNSTEKGDLSSESTVSRIRTEHFPLTLESARPSHTSQYLCASSGPGLAGELRYNEQFFGPGTRLTVL.

The chain is built from TRBV20-1 and TRBJ2-1; 9 nucleotides align to TRBD2. V dropped 5 bases and J dropped 9; count of bases not matched to a gene: 14. The V gene's germline CDR1 is DFQATT and CDR2 SNEGSKA (reference sequence). The length of the CDR3 is 15 residues. The CDR3 is CSAAEVIAGASEQFF. Written as DNA, the CDR3 is TGCAGTGCTGCTGAAGTAATAGCGGGAGCCTCTGAGCAGTTCTTC.

The chain combines TRBV20-1 with TRBJ1-1, with D uncertain. This CDR3 has 9 amino acids. V was trimmed by 8 bases and J by 6 bases, leaving 7 bases between them. Germline values: CDR1 DFQATT, CDR2 SNEGSKA (reference sequence). CDR3 in amino acids: CSSIPEAFF. DNA of the CDR3: TGCAGTTCGATCCCTGAAGCTTTCTTT.

To note about this clonotype: At one end the junction does not follow the germline gene, possibly because of a read error. This chain connects TRBV28 to TRBJ2-5, with D hard to call. Germline CDR1 and CDR2: MDHEN and SYDVKM. CDR3 length: 14 amino acids. The CDR3 spells CASSPHRRQETQYF. The CDR3 DNA follows: TGCGCCAGCAGTCCCCATCGCAGGCAAGAGACCCAGTACTTC. The full variable domain, its missing parts supplied by reference TRBV28 and TRBJ2-5, is DVKVTQSSRYLVKRTGEKVFLECVQDMDHENMFWYRQDPGLGLRLIYFSYDVKMKEKGDIPEGYSVSREKKERFSLILESASTNQTSMYLCASSPHRRQETQYFGPGTRLLVL.